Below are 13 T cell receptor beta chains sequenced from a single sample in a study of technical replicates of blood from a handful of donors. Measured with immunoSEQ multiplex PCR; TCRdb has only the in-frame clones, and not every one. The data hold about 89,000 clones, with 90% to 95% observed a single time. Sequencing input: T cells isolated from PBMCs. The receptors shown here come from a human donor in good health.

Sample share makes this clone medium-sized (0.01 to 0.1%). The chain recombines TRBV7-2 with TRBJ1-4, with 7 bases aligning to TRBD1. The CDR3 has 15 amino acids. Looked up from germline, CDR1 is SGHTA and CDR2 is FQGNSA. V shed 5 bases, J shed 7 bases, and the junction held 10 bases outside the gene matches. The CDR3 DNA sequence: TGTGCCAGCAGCAGATACAGGGGTGTTAGTGAAAAACTGTTTTTT. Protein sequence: CASSRYRGVSEKLFF.

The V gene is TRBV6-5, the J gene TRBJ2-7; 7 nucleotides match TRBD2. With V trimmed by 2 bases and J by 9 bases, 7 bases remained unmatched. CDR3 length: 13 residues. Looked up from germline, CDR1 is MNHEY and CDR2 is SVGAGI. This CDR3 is CASSYEPGGGQYF. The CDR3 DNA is TGTGCCAGCAGTTACGAACCGGGAGGAGGGCAGTACTTC.

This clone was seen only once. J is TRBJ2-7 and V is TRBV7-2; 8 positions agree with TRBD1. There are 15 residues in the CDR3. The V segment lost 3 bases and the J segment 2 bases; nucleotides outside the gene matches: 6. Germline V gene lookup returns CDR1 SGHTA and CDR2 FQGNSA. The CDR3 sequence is CASSLWETGAYEQYF. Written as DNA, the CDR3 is TGTGCCAGCAGCTTGTGGGAGACAGGGGCCTACGAGCAGTACTTC.

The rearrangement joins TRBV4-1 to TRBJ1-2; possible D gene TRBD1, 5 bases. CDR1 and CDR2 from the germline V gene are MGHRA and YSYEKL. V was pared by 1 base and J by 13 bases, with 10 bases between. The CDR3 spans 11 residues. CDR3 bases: TGCGCCAGCAGCCAAGTTCAGGGCCTCACCTTC. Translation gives CASSQVQGLTF.

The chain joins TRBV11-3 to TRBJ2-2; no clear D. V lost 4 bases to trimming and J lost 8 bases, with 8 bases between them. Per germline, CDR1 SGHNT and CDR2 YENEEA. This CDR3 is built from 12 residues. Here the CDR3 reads CASSSPVGELFF. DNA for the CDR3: TGTGCCAGCAGCTCCCCGGTAGGGGAGCTGTTTTTT.

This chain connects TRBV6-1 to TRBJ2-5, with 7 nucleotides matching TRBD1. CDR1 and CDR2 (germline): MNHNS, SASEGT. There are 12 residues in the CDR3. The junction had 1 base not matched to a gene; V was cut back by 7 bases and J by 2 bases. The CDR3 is CASNRGQETQYF. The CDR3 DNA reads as TGTGCCAGCAACAGGGGACAAGAGACCCAGTACTTC.

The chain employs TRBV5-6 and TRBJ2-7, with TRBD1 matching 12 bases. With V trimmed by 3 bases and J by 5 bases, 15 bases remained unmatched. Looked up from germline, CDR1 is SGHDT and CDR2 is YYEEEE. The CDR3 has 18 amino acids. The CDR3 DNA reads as TGTGCCAGCAGCTCCCTAACGCTCGGGACAGGGGGCTGGGACGAGCAGTACTTC. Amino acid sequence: CASSSLTLGTGGWDEQYF. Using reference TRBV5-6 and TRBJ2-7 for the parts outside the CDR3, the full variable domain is DAGVTQSPTHLIKTRGQQVTLRCSPKSGHDTVSWYQQALGQGPQFIFQYYEEEERQRGNFPDRFSGHQFPNYSSELNVNALLLGDSALYLCASSSLTLGTGGWDEQYFGPGTRLTVT.

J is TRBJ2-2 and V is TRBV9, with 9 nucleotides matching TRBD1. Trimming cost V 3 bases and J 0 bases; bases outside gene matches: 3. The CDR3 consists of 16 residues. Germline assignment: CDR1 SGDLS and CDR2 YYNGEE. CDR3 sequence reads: CASSGGTGSNTGELFF. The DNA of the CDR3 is TGTGCCAGCAGCGGAGGGACAGGGTCGAACACCGGGGAGCTGTTTTTT.

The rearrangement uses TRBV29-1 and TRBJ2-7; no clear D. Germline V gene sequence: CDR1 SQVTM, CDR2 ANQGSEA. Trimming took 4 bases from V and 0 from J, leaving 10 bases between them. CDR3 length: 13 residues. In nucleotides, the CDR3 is TGCAGCGTTGGCGCAGGAAGCTCCTACGAGCAGTACTTC. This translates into CSVGAGSSYEQYF.

The CDR3 DNA reads TGTGCCAGCAGAACCGGGATTCTGAACACCGGGGAGCTGTTTTTT. Encoded protein: CASRTGILNTGELFF. This chain uses TRBV6-5 with TRBJ2-2; possible D gene TRBD2, 5 bases. V lost 6 bases, J lost 1 base, and 12 bases lay in between. Germline V lookup: CDR1 MNHEY, CDR2 SVGAGI. The CDR3 spans 15 residues.

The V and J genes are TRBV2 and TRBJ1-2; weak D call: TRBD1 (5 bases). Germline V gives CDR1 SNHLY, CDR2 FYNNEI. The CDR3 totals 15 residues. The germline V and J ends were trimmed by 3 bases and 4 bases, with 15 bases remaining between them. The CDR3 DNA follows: TGTGCCAGCAGTGATAATCGCAGGGTGCTCTATGGCTACACCTTC. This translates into CASSDNRRVLYGYTF.

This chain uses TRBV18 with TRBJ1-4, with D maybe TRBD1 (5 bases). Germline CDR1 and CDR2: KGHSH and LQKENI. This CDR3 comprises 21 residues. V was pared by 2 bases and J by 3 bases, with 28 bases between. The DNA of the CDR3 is TGTGCCAGCTCACCAGTCACCGCCACACCTGTATCAGGGTACGCTAATGAAAAACTGTTTTTT. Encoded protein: CASSPVTATPVSGYANEKLFF.

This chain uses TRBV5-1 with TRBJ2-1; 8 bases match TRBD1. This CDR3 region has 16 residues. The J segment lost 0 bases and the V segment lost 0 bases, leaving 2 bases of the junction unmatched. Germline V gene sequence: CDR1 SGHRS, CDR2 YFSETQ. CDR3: CASSLDGQGSYNEQFF. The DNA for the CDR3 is TGCGCCAGCAGCTTGGACGGACAGGGCTCCTACAATGAGCAGTTCTTC.